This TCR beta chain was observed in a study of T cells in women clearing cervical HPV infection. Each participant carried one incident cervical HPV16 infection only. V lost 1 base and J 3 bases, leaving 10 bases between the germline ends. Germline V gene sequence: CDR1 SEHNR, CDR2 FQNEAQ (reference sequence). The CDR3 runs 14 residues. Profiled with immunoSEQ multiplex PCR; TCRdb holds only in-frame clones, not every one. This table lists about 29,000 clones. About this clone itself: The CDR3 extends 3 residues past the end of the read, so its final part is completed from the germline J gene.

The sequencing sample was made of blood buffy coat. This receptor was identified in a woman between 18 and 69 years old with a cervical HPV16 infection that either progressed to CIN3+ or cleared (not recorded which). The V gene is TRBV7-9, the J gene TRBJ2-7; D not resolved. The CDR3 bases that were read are TGTGCCAGCAGCTTAGGAGCAGGCTACTACGAG. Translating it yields CASSLGAGYYE. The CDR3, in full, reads CASSLGAGYYEQYF.